This TCR beta chain came from a study of T cell clonotyping in hematopoietic cell transplantation. Turning to this clone: Its specificity is unknown.

Study observations and caveats: Pathologically expanded recipient clonotypes increased progressively from day 30 to day 180 as diversity fell.

Measured with immunoSEQ multiplex PCR; TCRdb has only the in-frame clones, and not every one. The sample gives around 110 clones, 75% to 90% of which show up once; under 35% is in the top ten. The sample here was PBMCs, taken 100 days after allogeneic stem cell transplant. The clonotype comes from a male patient in his thirties who had an allogeneic stem cell transplant, so T cells may come from the graft donor. Some clones in this sample may be carry-over from other donors' samples.

The CDR3 DNA reads as TGCGCCAGCAGTGAAGGCCCTGGGATAAAAAATGAGCAGTTCTTC. Its translation is CASSEGPGIKNEQFF. The chain couples TRBV10-2 to TRBJ2-1; no firm D call. Germline-derived CDR1 and CDR2 are WSHSY and SAAADI. The germline V and J ends were trimmed by 3 bases and 7 bases, with 16 bases remaining between them. The length of the CDR3 is 15 residues.